This T cell receptor beta chain was identified in a study of OX40 agonist ivuxolimab in advanced cancers. On this clone itself: Antigen unknown.

The protocol was immunoSEQ multiplex PCR, while the TCRdb copy is restricted to in-frame clones and leaves out a portion. The sample records approximately 25,000 clones, about three quarters being singletons. Study results and caveats: Among T cells, CD8+ cells averaged more expanded clones than CD4+ cells.

Any history of autoimmune disease or systemic immunosuppression disqualified patients. The sample consisted of CD4+ or CD8+ T cells sorted from blood, taken in a trial of the OX40 agonist ivuxolimab. The sequence derives from an adult with an advanced solid tumor such as melanoma, head and neck, liver or kidney cancer.

CDR3 loop: CASSLGTGNPYEQYF. CDR3 nucleotide sequence: TGTGCCAGCAGCTTAGGGACAGGGAATCCCTACGAGCAGTACTTC. The chain recombines TRBV7-9 with TRBJ2-7; 8 nucleotides align to TRBD1. In germline, CDR1 is SEHNR, CDR2 FQNEAQ (reference sequence). The CDR3 contains 15 residues. The ends lost 1 base at V and 2 bases at J; junction bases unmatched: 4.